This T cell receptor beta chain was profiled in a study of technical replicates of blood from several donors. Method: immunoSEQ multiplex PCR; TCRdb's copy keeps in-frame clones and lacks some. Found here are around 86,000 clones, 96% of them singletons; the top ten hold about 0.2%. The sample comprised T cells isolated from PBMCs. The sequence came from a human donor in good health.

The CDR3 region has the DNA TGTGCCAGCACCCCAGCGGGGAACTCCGAGCAGTACTTC. Amino acids: CASTPAGNSEQYF. The chain employs TRBV7-9 and TRBJ2-7; 7 positions agree with TRBD2. Germline loops: CDR1 SEHNR, CDR2 FQNEAQ (reference sequence). The V segment lost 7 bases and the J segment 6 bases; nucleotides outside the gene matches: 9. The CDR3 runs 13 residues. Filled out from reference TRBV7-9 and TRBJ2-7, the complete variable domain reads DTGVSQNPRHKITKRGQNVTFRCDPISEHNRLYWYRQTLGQGPEFLTYFQNEAQLEKSRLLSDRFSAERPKGSFSTLEIQRTEQGDSAMYLCASTPAGNSEQYFGPGTRLTVT.